Sequencing of this T cell receptor (beta chain) was carried out in a study of CD8+ T cells in alopecia areata. Findings of the study overall: In scalp, tofacitinib significantly decreased clonality and expanded CD8+ clones among the top 100.

Sample treatment: oral pan-JAK inhibitor, 5-10 mg twice daily. PBMC-derived CD4+ and CD8+ T cells were sorted. To note about this clone: The antigen is unknown.

Sequencing used cDNA as its template, made by extracting RNA and reverse transcribing it. This table comes from immunoSEQ multiplex PCR, and its TCRdb copy is limited to in-frame clones, with some not included. Of some 170,000 clones listed, 50% to 75% were seen once; the top ten hold roughly 17%. Germline V gives CDR1 PRHDT, CDR2 FYEKMQ (reference sequence). The CDR3 has 14 amino acids. Trimming cost V 3 bases and J 7 bases; bases outside gene matches: 2. The source is a human donor with alopecia areata. The starting material was CD4+ T cells sorted from blood, obtained between weeks 55 and 65, from a patient treated with tofacitinib. The chain has TRBV13 and TRBJ1-5, with 11 bases fitting TRBD1. This CDR3 is CASSFGQGAQPQHF. The CDR3 region has the DNA TGTGCCAGCAGCTTTGGACAGGGGGCCCAGCCCCAGCATTTT. Full variable domain (rest looked up from reference TRBV13 and TRBJ1-5): AAGVIQSPRHLIKEKRETATLKCYPIPRHDTVYWYQQGPGQDPQFLISFYEKMQSDKGSIPDRFSAQQFSDYHSELNMSSLELGDSALYFCASSFGQGAQPQHFGDGTRLSIL.